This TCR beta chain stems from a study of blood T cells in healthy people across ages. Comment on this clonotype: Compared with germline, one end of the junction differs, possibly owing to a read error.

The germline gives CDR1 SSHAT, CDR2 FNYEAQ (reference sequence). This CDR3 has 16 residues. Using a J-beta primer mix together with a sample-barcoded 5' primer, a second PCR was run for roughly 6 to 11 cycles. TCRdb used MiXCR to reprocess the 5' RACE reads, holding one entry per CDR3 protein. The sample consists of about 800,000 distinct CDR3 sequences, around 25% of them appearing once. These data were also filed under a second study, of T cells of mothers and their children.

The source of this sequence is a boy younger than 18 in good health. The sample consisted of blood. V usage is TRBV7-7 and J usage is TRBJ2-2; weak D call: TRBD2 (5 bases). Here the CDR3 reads CASSPSWGRGTGELFF. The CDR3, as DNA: TGTGCTAGCAGCCCCAGCTGGGGTCGGGGAACCGGGGAGCTGTTTTTT.